This is a list of T cell receptor beta chains from one sample in a study of cytomegalovirus exposure and HLA in healthy donors. Method: immunoSEQ multiplex PCR; TCRdb's copy keeps in-frame clones and lacks some. This sample has some 130,000 clones, with 77% found just once. The sample comprised PBMCs. The source is a woman aged 40 to 50 in good health and CMV-seronegative. CDR3s include the opening cysteine and the closing phenylalanine or tryptophan. Each record gives: J gene, clone size, V gene, D gene, CDR3 DNA, CDR3 protein. A D gene is named only where the DNA matches it firmly. The size of a clone is reported for some rows only, either as once, few or many, or as a class for expanded clones.

J gene: TRBJ2-1
clone size: few
V gene: TRBV5-1
D gene: TRBD1
CDR3 DNA: TGCGCCAGCAGCTTGGTAACAGGGGGCAACAATGAGCAGTTCTTC
CDR3 protein: CASSLVTGGNNEQFF

J gene: TRBJ1-6
clone size: .
V gene: TRBV10-2
D gene: .
CDR3 DNA: TGCGCCAGCAGTGACGACAGGTTTGCATCACCCCTCCACTTT
CDR3 protein: CASSDDRFASPLHF

J gene: TRBJ1-3
clone size: .
V gene: TRBV10-2
D gene: .
CDR3 DNA: TGCGCCAGCAGTGAGGGGAGGGCACCAGGAAACACCATATATTTT
CDR3 protein: CASSEGRAPGNTIYF

J gene: TRBJ1-2
clone size: .
V gene: TRBV6-5
D gene: .
CDR3 DNA: TGTGCCAGCAGTTACTCGGGCGGTGGGGGGTTCTATGGCTACACCTTC
CDR3 protein: CASSYSGGGGFYGYTF

J gene: TRBJ2-1
clone size: .
V gene: TRBV6-1
D gene: TRBD2
CDR3 DNA: TGTGCCAGCAGTGAAATAGGGACTAGCATCTATGAGCAGTTCTTC
CDR3 protein: CASSEIGTSIYEQFF

J gene: TRBJ1-2
clone size: .
V gene: TRBV28
D gene: .
CDR3 DNA: TGTGCCAGCAGCATACAGGGAAGAGGGAACTATGGCTACACCTTC
CDR3 protein: CASSIQGRGNYGYTF

J gene: TRBJ1-2
clone size: .
V gene: TRBV28
D gene: TRBD1
CDR3 DNA: TGTGCCAGCAGCCCTAGGACAGGGCCGTGGTATGGCTACACCTTC
CDR3 protein: CASSPRTGPWYGYTF

J gene: TRBJ1-2
clone size: .
V gene: TRBV27
D gene: .
CDR3 DNA: TGTGCCAGCAAAAGAGGCTCTAACTATGGCTACACCTTC
CDR3 protein: CASKRGSNYGYTF

J gene: TRBJ2-6
clone size: .
V gene: TRBV4-2
D gene: .
CDR3 DNA: TGTGCCAGCAGCCCCGGACAGAGCTCTGGGGCCAACGTCCTGACTTTC
CDR3 protein: CASSPGQSSGANVLTF

J gene: TRBJ2-5
clone size: .
V gene: TRBV18
D gene: TRBD1
CDR3 DNA: TGTGCCAGCTCGCAGGGACAGGGCAGAGAGACCCAGTACTTC
CDR3 protein: CASSQGQGRETQYF

J gene: TRBJ2-2
clone size: .
V gene: TRBV5-6
D gene: .
CDR3 DNA: TGTGCCAGCAGCTTGGTTAGTGGCACCGGGGAGCTGTTTTTT
CDR3 protein: CASSLVSGTGELFF

J gene: TRBJ2-3
clone size: .
V gene: TRBV11-3
D gene: TRBD1
CDR3 DNA: TGTGCCAGCAGCCTAGGGGACAGGGTCGGGACAGATACGCAGTATTTT
CDR3 protein: CASSLGDRVGTDTQYF

J gene: TRBJ2-7
clone size: .
V gene: TRBV27
D gene: .
CDR3 DNA: TGTGCCAGCAGTCCCCGGGACTCCTTTTCCCCATCCTACGAGCAGTACTTC
CDR3 protein: CASSPRDSFSPSYEQYF

J gene: TRBJ2-7
clone size: .
V gene: TRBV5-1
D gene: TRBD1
CDR3 DNA: TGCGCCAGCAGCCCGGGGGACAGGATTCATCAGAACTTC
CDR3 protein: CASSPGDRIHQNF

J gene: TRBJ1-6
clone size: .
V gene: TRBV18
D gene: .
CDR3 DNA: TGTGCCAGCTCACCATCGAGTGCGGGCGCTGGTTCACCCCTCCACTTT
CDR3 protein: CASSPSSAGAGSPLHF

J gene: TRBJ1-4
clone size: few
V gene: TRBV10-3
D gene: TRBD1
CDR3 DNA: TGTGCCATCAGTGATTCAGGGGACAGAGAAAAACTGTTTTTT
CDR3 protein: CAISDSGDREKLFF

J gene: TRBJ1-1
clone size: few
V gene: TRBV28
D gene: .
CDR3 DNA: TGTGCCAGCACTTATGCACTTCTGAACACTGAAGCTTTCTTT
CDR3 protein: CASTYALLNTEAFF

J gene: TRBJ2-2
clone size: once
V gene: TRBV5-1
D gene: .
CDR3 DNA: TGCGCCAGCAGCCCACAGGGATCAGACGGGGAGCTGTTTTTT
CDR3 protein: CASSPQGSDGELFF

J gene: TRBJ1-2
clone size: .
V gene: TRBV7-3
D gene: TRBD1
CDR3 DNA: TGTGCCAGCAGCTTAACCCGGACAGGGGGCGATGGCTACACCTTC
CDR3 protein: CASSLTRTGGDGYTF

J gene: TRBJ2-7
clone size: .
V gene: TRBV13
D gene: TRBD1
CDR3 DNA: TGTGCCAGCAGCTCGGGACAGAGCTACGAGCAGTACTTC
CDR3 protein: CASSSGQSYEQYF

J gene: TRBJ1-5
clone size: .
V gene: TRBV28
D gene: .
CDR3 DNA: TGTGCCAGCAGTAAAGAGCCAGGACAGCCCCAGCATTTT
CDR3 protein: CASSKEPGQPQHF

J gene: TRBJ2-5
clone size: .
V gene: TRBV6-5
D gene: .
CDR3 DNA: TGTGCCAGCAGCCGCGTTATACGGGAGACCCAGTACTTC
CDR3 protein: CASSRVIRETQYF

J gene: TRBJ1-2
clone size: few
V gene: TRBV2
D gene: .
CDR3 DNA: TGTGCCAGCATCTTAGATCGGTTCTATGGCTACACCTTC
CDR3 protein: CASILDRFYGYTF

J gene: TRBJ2-2
clone size: .
V gene: TRBV6-5
D gene: TRBD1
CDR3 DNA: TGTGCCAGCCGACCGGGACAGGCAACACCGTGGGAGCTGTTTTTT
CDR3 protein: CASRPGQATPWELFF

J gene: TRBJ2-7
clone size: .
V gene: TRBV10-1
D gene: TRBD2
CDR3 DNA: TGCGCCAGCAGTGAGGCGGGAGCCGGGGCCGACGAGCAGTACTTC
CDR3 protein: CASSEAGAGADEQYF

J gene: TRBJ1-5
clone size: once
V gene: TRBV4-1
D gene: TRBD1
CDR3 DNA: TGCGCCAGCAGCTTGACAGGGGAGGGCAATCAGCCCCAGCATTTT
CDR3 protein: CASSLTGEGNQPQHF

J gene: TRBJ1-4
clone size: .
V gene: TRBV4-1
D gene: .
CDR3 DNA: TGCGCCAGCAGCCCCCGTGGGGGGGCTACAACTAATGAAAAACTGTTTTTT
CDR3 protein: CASSPRGGATTNEKLFF

J gene: TRBJ1-6
clone size: .
V gene: TRBV6-5
D gene: .
CDR3 DNA: TGTGCCAGCAGTTACGGACAGCCTATTTCACCCCTCCACTTT
CDR3 protein: CASSYGQPISPLHF

J gene: TRBJ1-2
clone size: .
V gene: TRBV11-2
D gene: .
CDR3 DNA: TGTGCCAGCAGCTTAGATTCCGGTAACTATGGCTACACCTTC
CDR3 protein: CASSLDSGNYGYTF

J gene: TRBJ2-7
clone size: .
V gene: TRBV11-2
D gene: TRBD2
CDR3 DNA: TGTGCCAGCAGCCGCGGGGGAGGGAATCGGGAGCAGTACTTC
CDR3 protein: CASSRGGGNREQYF

J gene: TRBJ1-4
clone size: .
V gene: TRBV27
D gene: .
CDR3 DNA: TGTGCCAGCAGTTGGACAGCAACTAATGAAAAACTGTTTTTT
CDR3 protein: CASSWTATNEKLFF

J gene: TRBJ2-2
clone size: .
V gene: TRBV6-5
D gene: TRBD1
CDR3 DNA: TGTGCCAGCAGCCCCGACAGGGAAATCACCGGGGAGCTGTTTTTT
CDR3 protein: CASSPDREITGELFF

J gene: TRBJ2-1
clone size: .
V gene: TRBV11-1
D gene: TRBD2
CDR3 DNA: TGTGCCAGCAGCCCGAGAGAGCGGGGGGTCTACAATGAGCAGTTCTTC
CDR3 protein: CASSPRERGVYNEQFF

J gene: TRBJ2-5
clone size: .
V gene: TRBV6-5
D gene: .
CDR3 DNA: TGTGCCAGCAGCCGACTAGTGGGGACCCAGTACTTC
CDR3 protein: CASSRLVGTQYF

J gene: TRBJ2-1
clone size: .
V gene: TRBV9
D gene: TRBD1
CDR3 DNA: TGTGCCAGCAGCCCGGGCCGACAGGGGAGTGTGTACAATGAGCAGTTCTTC
CDR3 protein: CASSPGRQGSVYNEQFF

J gene: TRBJ2-7
clone size: .
V gene: TRBV27
D gene: TRBD1
CDR3 DNA: TGTGCCAGCAGTTTATCACAGGGGGCGATTGTCTACGAGCAGTACTTC
CDR3 protein: CASSLSQGAIVYEQYF

J gene: TRBJ1-4
clone size: few
V gene: TRBV15
D gene: .
CDR3 DNA: TGTGCCACCAGCAGGCCTCGGGTGGCAGTATATGAAAAACTGTTTTTT
CDR3 protein: CATSRPRVAVYEKLFF